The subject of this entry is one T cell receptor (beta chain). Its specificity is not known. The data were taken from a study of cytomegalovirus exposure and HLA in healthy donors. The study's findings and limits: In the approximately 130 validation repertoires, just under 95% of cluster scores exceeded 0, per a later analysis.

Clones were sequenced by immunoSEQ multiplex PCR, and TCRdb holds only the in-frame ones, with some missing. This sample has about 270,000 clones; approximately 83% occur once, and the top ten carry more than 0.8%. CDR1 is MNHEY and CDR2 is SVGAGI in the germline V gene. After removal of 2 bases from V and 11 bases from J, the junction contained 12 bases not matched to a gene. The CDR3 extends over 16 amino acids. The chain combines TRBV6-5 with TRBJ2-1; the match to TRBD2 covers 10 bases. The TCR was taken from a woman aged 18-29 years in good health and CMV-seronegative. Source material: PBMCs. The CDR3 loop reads CASSYVGLAAERQQFF. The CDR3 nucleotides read TGTGCCAGCAGTTACGTAGGACTAGCGGCCGAACGTCAGCAGTTCTTC.